This TCR beta chain was recovered during a study of blood T cells in healthy people across ages (dated by TCRdb to about 2015). Background on the whole study: In model experiments, template switching captured roughly one uniquely barcoded TCR beta cDNA molecule for every two T cells. To track age-related changes in TCR beta repertoire diversity, the study relied on deep sequencing normalized with unique cDNA molecular identifiers. Four age groups were formed from the donors: young (average roughly 15 years), middle-aged (approximately 42), aged (about 68) and long-lived (less than 85). The study analyzed two additional independent replicas of 1 million unique cDNA reads from the same blood draw for two donors, one aged 18 to 30 and one aged 80 or older. Here is what the overall study found, with its caveats: Estimates of total diversity based on one million sequenced T cells were considered lower bounds and underestimates. Donor CMV infection status was unknown, potentially confounding age-related changes in expanded clonotypes. Bulk unsorted PBMC profiling prevented conclusive comparison of naive and antigen-experienced compartments. The long-lived group showed more naive CD4+ T cells, fewer expanded clones and increased TCR diversity than the aged group, suggesting age selection. As age increased, observed TCR beta diversity per million T cells dropped in a roughly linear way, and a significant reduction was already evident by age about 36. Observed TCR beta diversity correlated strongly with the percentage of naive T cells measured by flow cytometry.

This clonotype is a singleton in its sample. Its antigen specificity is not known. The input lacks base qualities; no much larger clone sits a single base away. Libraries were made using 5' RACE. The sequencer listed for this sample is Illumina HiSeq 2500. A second PCR of about 7 to 12 cycles was run with a J-beta primer mix and a sample-barcoded 5' primer. A template-switch 5' adaptor carrying 12 random nucleotides introduced a unique molecular identifier onto each TCR beta cDNA molecule. Each sample yielded at least 2.5 million CDR3-containing paired-end reads. All of the RNA was converted into first-strand cDNA using the Mint cDNA synthesis kit, with a TRBC-specific oligonucleotide serving as the primer. Following uracil-DNA glycosylase treatment, all cDNA underwent a first 18-cycle PCR with the universal primers M1SS and BC2_uni_R. The published analysis was carried out like this. For normalization, 1 million high-quality reads, each with a distinct molecular identifier, were randomly selected from each sample. Instead of being binned into consensus sequences, reads with shared molecular identifiers were discarded. MiTCR, with a Q25 quality threshold and the strictest error-elimination algorithm, was used for CDR3 identification, clonotype clustering and error correction. A nonparametric unseen species model with Euler transformation was used to estimate a lower bound on total TCR beta diversity. Using fastp at Q25 and MiXCR, TCRdb reprocessed the public reads and kept productive beta chains. Identical CDR3 proteins give one entry, which carries the most common genes and DNA. TCRdb, not the authors, supplied the V and J calls. The sample table records around 1,000,000 distinct CDR3 sequences; under 30% of these occur just once. Of the sample, around 0.75% is held by the ten largest clones.

Donors were a few dozen systemically healthy Caucasian individuals from Russia aged roughly 6 to 90 years. Each donor gave approximately 10 milliliters of peripheral blood, collected into EDTA-treated Vacutainer tubes. Ficoll-Paque density-gradient centrifugation was used to isolate PBMCs, with at least 6.5 million per sample. Trizol reagent was used to extract total RNA from the PBMCs, yielding at least 5.5 micrograms per sample. The percentages of naive CD45RAhigh/CD27high T cells were determined by flow cytometry on a PBMC aliquot from every donor. The sample was also linked to a second study, of T cells of mothers and their children. Looking at the second paper: Nine systemically healthy Caucasian individuals, comprising three mothers and their six children, were included as donors. cDNA synthesis used all of the extracted RNA, with 1.5 ug of RNA in each 15 ul reaction. In the second PCR, the M1S primer added sample barcodes and 2-4 random nucleotides. Each mother yielded over 10 million TCR beta CDR3 reads and each child roughly 3 million reads. Thymic selection shapes the output of TCR recombination in a similar way in related and unrelated pairs, and inherited differences have a minor effect. Normalized repertoire overlap was always slightly but never significantly higher in related than unrelated mother-child pairs. With a sensitivity of approximately 92 clones per million clonotypes, no persistent microchimeric T cell clones were detected. Deep NGS was used in the study to compare the TCR beta repertoires of mothers and children and to look for features that separate related mother-child pairs from unrelated individuals. Mothers averaged about 37 +/- 4 years of age and children averaged about 10 +/- 4 years. After adapter ligation with NEBNext reagents, the libraries were sequenced on Illumina HiSeq 2000 with 100+100 nt paired-end reads. Mother and child libraries were prepared a month apart and sequenced in separate runs to prevent cross-contamination. For each donor, somewhere between about 450,000 and 2,000,000 distinct TCR beta clonotypes were identified. Naive TCR beta clonotypes were estimated from low-frequency clonotypes matched to each donor's FACS-determined naive share, without sorting.

Sequenced: blood. This clonotype was sampled from a girl aged 2 to 9 in good health.

The nucleotide sequence reads TGCGCCAGCAGCTTGGATGGGACGCCCCATGAAAAACTGTTTTTT. This encodes CASSLDGTPHEKLFF. The V and J genes are TRBV5-1 and TRBJ1-4; perhaps TRBD1 is the D gene, with 5 bases matching. The V end loses 0 bases and the J end loses 6 bases, and a stretch of 12 bases separates them. The CDR3 starts with the cysteine, ends with the phenylalanine, and has 15 residues. The sequence is cut down to CDR3 DNA, 45 bases in frame from base 1. The germline V gene encodes CDR1 SGHRS and CDR2 YFSETQ. With all but the CDR3 taken from the reference TRBV5-1 and TRBJ1-4 genes, the full variable domain is: KAGVTQTPRYLIKTRGQQVTLSCSPISGHRSVSWYQQTPGQGLQFLFEYFSETQRNKGNFPGRFSGRQFSNSRSEMNVSTLELGDSALYLCASSLDGTPHEKLFFGSGTQLSVL.